The next 2 T cell receptor beta chains were all read from a single sample in a study of human T cells and chemical hapten exposure (dated by TCRdb to the early 2020s). The time point label of this sample denotes: pre-sensitization, week 0. Read against the paper, the sample's treatment or condition label means: therapeutic diphenylcyclopropenone sensitization with weekly scalp DPC. Receptor libraries were prepared by RACE. Sequencing was performed on a NextSeq 500. The public reads were run again by TCRdb, first through fastp at Q25 and then through MiXCR, and only productive beta chains were kept. CDR3 protein duplicates are merged, each entry listing the most common genes and DNA. In all, the sample holds about 89,000 distinct CDR3 sequences, and roughly 10% of those were seen once. About 3.1% of the sample comes from the top ten. This material consisted of whole blood, taken in connection with sensitization to the hapten diphenylcyclopropenone (DPC). All receptors derive from a woman in her sixties with alopecia areata. Some clones in this sample may be carry-over from other donors' samples.

The V call is TRBV27, the J call TRBJ1-4, with D possibly matching TRBD1 (5 bases). V lost 4 bases, J lost 8 bases, and 11 bases lay in between. This CDR3 comprises 13 residues. Germline lookup yields CDR1 MNHEY and CDR2 SMNVEV (reference sequence). Written as DNA, the CDR3 is TGTGCCAGCAGTTCCAATCGGGGCGAAAAACTGTTTTTT. Protein product: CASSSNRGEKLFF.

Many counts were recorded for this clonotype. The chain recombines TRBV19 with TRBJ1-5; a possible D gene is TRBD1 (5 bases). CDR3 length: 16 amino acids. Germline V lookup: CDR1 LNHDA, CDR2 SQIVND (reference sequence). The V end was cut by 4 bases, the J end by 6 bases, with 19 bases between. The CDR3 loop is CASSTSIDSSRQPQHF. The CDR3 DNA reads TGTGCCAGTAGTACCAGCATCGACAGTTCCCGTCAGCCCCAGCATTTT.